This entry concerns a single T cell receptor beta chain. V shed 2 bases and J 4 bases; nucleotides not matched to a gene: 2. Germline-derived CDR1 and CDR2 are SGDLS and YYNGEE. The CDR3 is 15 residues long. The repertoire was sequenced with immunoSEQ multiplex PCR; TCRdb's copy has only in-frame clones and lacks some. This sample has roughly 45,000 clones, with 85% to 95% found just once. These data originate in a study of T cell changes during pregnancy in multiple sclerosis. The sample in question was CD8+ T cells from peripheral blood mononuclear cells, obtained in the first trimester of pregnancy. V usage is TRBV9 and J usage is TRBJ2-7, with 14 bases fitting TRBD2. This clonotype was obtained from a female donor with multiple sclerosis, enrolled in a pregnancy study. The CDR3 nucleotides are TGTGCCAGCAGCGTTGGGACTAGCGGGAGATACGAGCAGTACTTC. It yields the protein CASSVGTSGRYEQYF.